This TCR beta chain was found in a study of graft-versus-host responses after intestinal transplantation. Overall study context: All recipients were given anti-thymocyte globulin induction, and tacrolimus and steroids were then administered for approximately 3 years.

This table comes from immunoSEQ multiplex PCR, and its TCRdb copy is limited to in-frame clones, with some not included. This repertoire shows fewer than 25,000 clones, around 78% found once; its top ten account for around 3%. Processing released intraepithelial and lamina propria lymphocytes from the graft tissue. The clonotype comes from a human patient who received an intestinal transplant, so some T cells may come from the graft donor. The material sequenced was ileum tissue, taken 12 days after intestinal transplant.

The CDR3, as DNA: TGTGCCAGCGGGCAGGGGGCGAGAAATGAGCAGTTCTTC. It specifies CASGQGARNEQFF. This chain uses TRBV7-8 with TRBJ2-1; 8 bases align to TRBD1. The CDR3 covers 13 residues. Germline-derived CDR1 and CDR2 are SGHVS and FQNEAQ. The V segment lost 8 bases and the J segment 7 bases; nucleotides outside the gene matches: 7.